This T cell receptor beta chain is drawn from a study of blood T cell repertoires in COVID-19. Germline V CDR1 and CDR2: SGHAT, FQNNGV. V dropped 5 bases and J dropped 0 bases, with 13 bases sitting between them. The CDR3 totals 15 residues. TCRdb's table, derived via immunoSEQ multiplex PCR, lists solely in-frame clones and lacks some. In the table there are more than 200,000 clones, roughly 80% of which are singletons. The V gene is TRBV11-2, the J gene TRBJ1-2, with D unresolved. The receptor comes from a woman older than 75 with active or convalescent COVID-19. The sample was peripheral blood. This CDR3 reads CASSHTGRANYGYTF. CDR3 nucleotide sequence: TGTGCCAGCAGCCATACGGGGAGAGCTAACTATGGCTACACCTTC.